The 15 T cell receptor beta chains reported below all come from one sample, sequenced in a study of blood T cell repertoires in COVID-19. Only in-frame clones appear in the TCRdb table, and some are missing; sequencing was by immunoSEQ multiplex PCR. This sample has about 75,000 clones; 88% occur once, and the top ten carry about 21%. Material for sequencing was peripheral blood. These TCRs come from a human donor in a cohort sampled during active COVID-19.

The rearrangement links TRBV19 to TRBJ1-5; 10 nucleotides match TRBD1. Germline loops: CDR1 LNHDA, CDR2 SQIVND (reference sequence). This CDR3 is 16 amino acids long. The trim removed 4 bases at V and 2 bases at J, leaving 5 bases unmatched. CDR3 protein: CASSRQGAGGNQPQHF. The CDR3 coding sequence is TGTGCCAGTAGTAGACAGGGGGCGGGGGGCAATCAGCCCCAGCATTTT.

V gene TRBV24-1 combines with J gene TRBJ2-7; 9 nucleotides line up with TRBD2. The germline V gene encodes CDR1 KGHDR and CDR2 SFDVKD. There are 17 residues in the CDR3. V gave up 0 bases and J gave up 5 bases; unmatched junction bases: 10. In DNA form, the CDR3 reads TGTGCCACCAGTGATTTGGAGCTAGCGGGAAACCCCCACGAGCAGTACTTC. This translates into CATSDLELAGNPHEQYF.

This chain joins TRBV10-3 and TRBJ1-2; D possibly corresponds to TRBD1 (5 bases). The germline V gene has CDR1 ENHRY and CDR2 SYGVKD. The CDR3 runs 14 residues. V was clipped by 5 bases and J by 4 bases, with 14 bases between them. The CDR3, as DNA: TGTGCCATCAGTCCCGGGACTGATGTCTATGGCTACACCTTC. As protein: CAISPGTDVYGYTF.

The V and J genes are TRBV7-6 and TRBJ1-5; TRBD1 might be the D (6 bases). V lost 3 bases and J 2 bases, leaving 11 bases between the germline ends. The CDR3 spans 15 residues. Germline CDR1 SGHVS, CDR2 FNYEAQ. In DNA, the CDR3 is TGTGCCAGCAGCTTGGGGGACACCGGCAATCAGCCCCAGCATTTT. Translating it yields CASSLGDTGNQPQHF.

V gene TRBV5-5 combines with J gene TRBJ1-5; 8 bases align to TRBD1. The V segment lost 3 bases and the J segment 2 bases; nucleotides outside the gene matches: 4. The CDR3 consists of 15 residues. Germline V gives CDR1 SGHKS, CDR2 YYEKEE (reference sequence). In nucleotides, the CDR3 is TGTGCCAGCAGCTCCCAGACAGGGGGCAATCAGCCCCAGCATTTT. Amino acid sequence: CASSSQTGGNQPQHF.

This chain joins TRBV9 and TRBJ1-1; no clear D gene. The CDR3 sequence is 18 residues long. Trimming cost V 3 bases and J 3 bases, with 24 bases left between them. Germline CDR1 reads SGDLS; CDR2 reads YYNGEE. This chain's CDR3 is CASSGGNKESITDTEAFF. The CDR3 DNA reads TGTGCCAGCAGCGGAGGCAACAAGGAGTCGATTACTGACACTGAAGCTTTCTTT.

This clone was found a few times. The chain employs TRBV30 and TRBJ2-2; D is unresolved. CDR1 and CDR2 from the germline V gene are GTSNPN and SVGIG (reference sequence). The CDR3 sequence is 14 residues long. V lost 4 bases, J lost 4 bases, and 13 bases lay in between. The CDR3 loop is CAWTGSWRTGELFF. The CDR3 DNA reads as TGTGCCTGGACCGGGTCTTGGCGCACCGGGGAGCTGTTTTTT.

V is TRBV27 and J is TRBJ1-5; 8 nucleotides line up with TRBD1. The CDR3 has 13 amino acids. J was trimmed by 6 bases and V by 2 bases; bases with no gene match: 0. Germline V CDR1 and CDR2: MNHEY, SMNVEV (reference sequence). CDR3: CASSLTGGQPQHF. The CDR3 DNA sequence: TGTGCCAGCAGTTTAACAGGGGGTCAGCCCCAGCATTTT.

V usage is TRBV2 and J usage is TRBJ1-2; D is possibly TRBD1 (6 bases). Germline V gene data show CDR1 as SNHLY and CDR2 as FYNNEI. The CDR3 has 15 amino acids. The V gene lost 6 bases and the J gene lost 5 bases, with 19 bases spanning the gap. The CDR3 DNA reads TGTGCCAGCAGGACAGGACCGGAATCCTTATATGGCTACACCTTC. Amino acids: CASRTGPESLYGYTF.

CDR3 coding DNA: TGTGCCAGCAGTGAAAGGGGTCAGCCAAAGAATGGCTACACCTTC. Protein sequence: CASSERGQPKNGYTF. The genes are TRBV2 and TRBJ1-2, with TRBD1 as a possible D gene (5 bases). The V end was cut by 2 bases, the J end by 6 bases, with 16 bases between. Germline V gene lookup returns CDR1 SNHLY and CDR2 FYNNEI. CDR3 length: 15 amino acids. Variable domain in full (rest from reference TRBV2 and TRBJ1-2): EPEVTQTPSHQVTQMGQEVILRCVPISNHLYFYWYRQILGQKVEFLVSFYNNEISEKSEIFDDQFSVERPDGSNFTLKIRSTKLEDSAMYFCASSERGQPKNGYTFGSGTRLTVV.

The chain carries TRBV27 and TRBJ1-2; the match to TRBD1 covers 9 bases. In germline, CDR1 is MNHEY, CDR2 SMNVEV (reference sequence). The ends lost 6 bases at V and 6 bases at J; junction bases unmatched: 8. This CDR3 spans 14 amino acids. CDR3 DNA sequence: TGTGCCAGCAGAGAGGGGACAGGGTTCGATGGCTACACCTTC. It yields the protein CASREGTGFDGYTF.

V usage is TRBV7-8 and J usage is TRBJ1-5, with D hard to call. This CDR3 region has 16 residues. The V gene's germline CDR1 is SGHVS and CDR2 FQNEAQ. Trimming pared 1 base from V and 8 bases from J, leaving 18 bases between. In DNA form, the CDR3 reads TGTGCCAGCAGCTTAGAGGCGGCGGCGAGGGAAAAGCCCCAGCATTTT. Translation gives CASSLEAAAREKPQHF.

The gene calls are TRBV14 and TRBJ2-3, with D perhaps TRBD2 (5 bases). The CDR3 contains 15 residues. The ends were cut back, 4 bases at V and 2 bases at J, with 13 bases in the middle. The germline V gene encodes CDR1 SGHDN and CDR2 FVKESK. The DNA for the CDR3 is TGTGCCAGCAGCCCCGGAGCGGTGGCCACAGATACGCAGTATTTT. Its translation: CASSPGAVATDTQYF.

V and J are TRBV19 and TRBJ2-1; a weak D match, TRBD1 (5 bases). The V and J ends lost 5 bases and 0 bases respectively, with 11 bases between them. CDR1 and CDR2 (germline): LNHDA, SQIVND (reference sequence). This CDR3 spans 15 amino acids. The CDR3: CASSLQGSSYNEQFF. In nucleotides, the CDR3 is TGTGCCAGTAGTCTTCAGGGAAGCTCCTACAATGAGCAGTTCTTC.

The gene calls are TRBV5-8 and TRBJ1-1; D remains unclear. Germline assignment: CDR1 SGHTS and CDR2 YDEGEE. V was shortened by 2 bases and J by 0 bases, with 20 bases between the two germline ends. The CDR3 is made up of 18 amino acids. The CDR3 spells CASSFGWAPAVMNTEAFF. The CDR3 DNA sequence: TGTGCCAGCAGCTTCGGTTGGGCCCCGGCCGTTATGAACACTGAAGCTTTCTTT.